A selection of T cell receptor beta chains follows, all from one sample in a study of T cell responses to AZD1222 COVID-19 vaccine. Method: immunoSEQ multiplex PCR; TCRdb's copy keeps in-frame clones and lacks some. The repertoire holds 180,000 or so clones, with approximately 94% as singletons. Source: peripheral blood, taken on day 0 of AZD1222 vaccination. All receptors come from an adult in good health. The CDR3 runs from the conserved cysteine through the conserved F or W. A D gene is named only where the DNA matches it firmly.

j_gene | v_gene | d_gene | CDR3aa | CDR3nt
TRBJ2-5 | TRBV12-5 | - | CASGPEVGVGQETQYF | TGTGCTAGTGGTCCGGAGGTCGGTGTTGGCCAAGAGACCCAGTACTTC
TRBJ2-7 | TRBV18 | - | CASSPEYEQYF | TGTGCCAGCTCACCCGAATACGAGCAGTACTTC
TRBJ2-1 | TRBV11-3 | - | CASSQGDYNEQFF | TGTGCCAGCAGCCAAGGGGACTACAATGAGCAGTTCTTC
TRBJ1-2 | TRBV19 | - | CASSLRDSWTGYGYTF | TGTGCCAGTAGTCTCCGGGACTCCTGGACCGGCTATGGCTACACCTTC
TRBJ2-1 | TRBV28 | TRBD2 | CASSLARGVSYNEQFF | TGTGCCAGCAGTTTAGCGCGGGGGGTCTCCTACAATGAGCAGTTCTTC
TRBJ1-1 | TRBV7-9 | - | CASSPNENTEAFF | TGTGCCAGCAGCCCTAACGAGAACACTGAAGCTTTCTTT
TRBJ1-2 | TRBV20-1 | - | CSARGEGGYTF | TGCAGTGCTAGAGGAGAGGGTGGCTACACCTTC
TRBJ1-2 | TRBV7-9 | - | CASSLGGNYGYTF | TGTGCCAGCAGCTTGGGAGGGAACTATGGCTACACCTTC
TRBJ2-2 | TRBV27 | TRBD2 | CASSDGAGRNTGELFF | TGTGCCAGCAGTGATGGAGCGGGGAGGAACACCGGGGAGCTGTTTTTT
TRBJ2-7 | TRBV27 | TRBD2 | CASRARERAGEQYF | TGTGCCAGCAGGGCGCGGGAGCGAGCTGGAGAGCAGTACTTC
TRBJ2-7 | TRBV7-9 | - | CASSLGGWGEQYF | TGTGCCAGCAGCTTAGGAGGTTGGGGCGAGCAGTACTTC
TRBJ1-2 | TRBV19 | TRBD1 | CASNTGQAYGYTF | TGTGCCAGTAACACGGGACAGGCCTATGGCTACACCTTC
TRBJ2-1 | TRBV7-8 | - | CASSLAWGAQFF | TGTGCCAGCAGCTTAGCCTGGGGAGCACAGTTCTTC
TRBJ2-7 | TRBV4-1 | - | CASSQASGGGTIGNEQYF | TGCGCCAGCAGCCAAGCAAGTGGTGGAGGGACAATAGGTAACGAGCAGTACTTC
TRBJ2-1 | TRBV19 | TRBD2 | CASSIAGGPYNEQFF | TGTGCCAGTAGTATAGCGGGAGGGCCCTACAATGAGCAGTTCTTC
TRBJ1-2 | TRBV9 | - | CASSGAQLRGYTF | TGTGCCAGCAGCGGCGCGCAGTTGAGGGGCTACACCTTC
TRBJ2-7 | TRBV28 | TRBD1 | CASRTGVTYEQYF | TGTGCCAGCAGGACAGGGGTAACCTACGAGCAGTACTTC
TRBJ2-1 | TRBV4-2 | - | CASSQGGIGSFGYNEQFF | TGTGCCAGCAGCCAAGGAGGAATCGGGAGCTTTGGGTACAATGAGCAGTTCTTC